The 27 T cell receptor beta chains presented below share a single source sample, sequenced in a study of Ad26.COV2.S vaccination and SARS-CoV-2 variants. The protocol was immunoSEQ multiplex PCR, while the TCRdb copy is restricted to in-frame clones and leaves out a portion. The data hold some 190,000 clones, with 70% to 90% observed a single time. Sequenced material: peripheral blood, taken after recovery from COVID-19. The receptors were gathered from a human donor who had recovered from COVID-19.

The chain couples TRBV6-6 to TRBJ2-5; D is unresolved. Trimming pared 7 bases from V and 0 bases from J, leaving 9 bases between. Germline V gene sequence: CDR1 MNHNY, CDR2 SVGAGI (reference sequence). The CDR3 extends over 13 amino acids. The CDR3 nucleotides are TGTGCCAGCACCTGGCGGTACCAAGAGACCCAGTACTTC. Translated, it gives CASTWRYQETQYF.

This clone came up once. The chain employs TRBV7-9 and TRBJ1-1; no clear D. Per the germline V gene, CDR1 is SEHNR and CDR2 is FQNEAQ (reference sequence). The CDR3 extends over 15 amino acids. V was cut by 7 bases and J by 0 bases, with 15 bases left in between. CDR3 region: CASTSIPDMNTEAFF. The CDR3 nucleotides read TGTGCCAGCACCTCGATCCCCGACATGAACACTGAAGCTTTCTTT.

A single count supports this clone. The CDR3 DNA reads TGTGCCAGCAGTTTGACGGGACAGGGTAGTGAAAAACTGTTTTTT. Protein product: CASSLTGQGSEKLFF. The V call is TRBV28, the J call TRBJ1-4; 9 bases align to TRBD1. The CDR3 extends over 15 amino acids. The germline gives CDR1 MDHEN, CDR2 SYDVKM. Germline trimming cut 3 bases from V and 7 bases from J; bases unmatched to any gene: 6.

This chain's CDR3 is CASSLARSTQGGNEQFF. The CDR3 bases are TGTGCCAGCAGCTTAGCGAGGTCCACACAGGGTGGTAATGAGCAGTTCTTC. The chain is built from TRBV7-9 and TRBJ2-1; possibly TRBD1 for D (6 bases). This CDR3 comprises 17 residues. V shed 0 bases and J shed 7 bases, with 19 bases lying between them. Germline lookup yields CDR1 SEHNR and CDR2 FQNEAQ (reference sequence).

The V call is TRBV2, the J call TRBJ1-2; D is perhaps TRBD1 (5 bases). The germline V gene encodes CDR1 SNHLY and CDR2 FYNNEI. CDR3 length: 14 residues. Deletions cut 9 bases from V and 8 bases from J, with 22 bases between. The CDR3 DNA reads as TGTGCCAGAGAAAAAGGGGAGTGGAAACTCGGCTACACCTTC. Its translation is CAREKGEWKLGYTF.

The rearrangement uses TRBV7-2 and TRBJ1-1, with TRBD1 as a possible D gene (5 bases). Germline V CDR1 and CDR2: SGHTA, FQGNSA. V lost 3 bases and J 4 bases, leaving 12 bases between the germline ends. CDR3 size: 14 residues. As DNA, the CDR3 is TGTGCCAGCAGCTTCGTTGACAGTAGCACTGAAGCTTTCTTT. This translates into CASSFVDSSTEAFF.

The rearrangement joins TRBV30 to TRBJ2-3, with 9 bases fitting TRBD1. Germline values: CDR1 GTSNPN, CDR2 SVGIG (reference sequence). V shed 3 bases and J 1 base; nucleotides not matched to a gene: 5. This CDR3 is built from 15 residues. The CDR3 DNA reads TGTGCCTGGAGATCTTGGGACAGGGGCACAGATACGCAGTATTTT. Protein product: CAWRSWDRGTDTQYF.

This clone was counted a few times. This chain uses TRBV6-5 with TRBJ1-5; D gene uncertain. The CDR3 length is 14 residues. Trimming took 2 bases from V and 6 from J, leaving 11 bases between them. Germline-derived CDR1 and CDR2 are MNHEY and SVGAGI. CDR3 DNA sequence: TGTGCCAGCAGTTACACAGCATCCACTCAGCCCCAGCATTTT. It is translated as CASSYTASTQPQHF.

The chain links TRBV6-5 to TRBJ2-7, with 8 bases identical to TRBD2. The J segment lost 6 bases and the V segment lost 8 bases, leaving 6 bases of the junction unmatched. This CDR3 contains 12 residues. Germline assignment: CDR1 MNHEY and CDR2 SVGAGI. CDR3 in DNA: TGTGCCAGCCGCGGGGGGAGTGGCGAGCAGTACTTC. This encodes CASRGGSGEQYF.

The chain joins TRBV30 to TRBJ1-1; D gene uncertain. Germline V gene sequence: CDR1 GTSNPN, CDR2 SVGIG (reference sequence). V lost 1 base, J lost 6 bases, and 6 bases lay in between. The CDR3 runs 11 residues. The CDR3, as DNA: TGTGCCTGGAGTGCTGGGGCTGAAGCTTTCTTT. This codes for CAWSAGAEAFF.

The V and J genes are TRBV6-5 and TRBJ1-1, with TRBD1 matching over 10 bases. This CDR3 has 15 amino acids. CDR1 and CDR2 from the germline V gene are MNHEY and SVGAGI. Losses at the gene ends were 6 bases for V and 11 bases for J; bases not matched to a gene: 15. This CDR3 is CASSPGTGVGVKAFF. For the CDR3, the DNA is TGTGCCAGCAGCCCCGGGACAGGGGTTGGGGTGAAGGCTTTCTTT.

A few counts support this clone. The J gene is TRBJ2-1, the V gene TRBV7-9; a weak D match, TRBD2 (7 bases). The CDR3 spans 16 residues. Germline V gives CDR1 SEHNR, CDR2 FQNEAQ (reference sequence). Trimming stripped 5 bases from V and 0 bases from J, with 14 bases between. The CDR3 here is CASSPGGPRSYNEQFF. CDR3 DNA sequence: TGTGCCAGCAGCCCCGGGGGGCCCCGCTCCTACAATGAGCAGTTCTTC.

The chain is built from TRBV6-5 and TRBJ2-1, with TRBD2 as a possible D gene (6 bases). CDR3 length: 12 residues. With 10 bases removed from V and 4 bases from J, the gap between germline ends came to 11 bases. From germline, CDR1 is MNHEY and CDR2 SVGAGI. For the CDR3, the DNA is TGTGCCATCCTTCGGGGGTACAATGAGCAGTTCTTC. This gives the protein CAILRGYNEQFF.

This clone is a singleton in its sample. V is TRBV7-2 and J is TRBJ1-2; possibly TRBD1 for D (6 bases). Deletions cut 1 base from V and 6 bases from J, with 18 bases between. The germline gives CDR1 SGHTA, CDR2 FQGNSA. The CDR3 length is 16 residues. The CDR3 reads CASSLVPGAHPHGYTF. CDR3 coding DNA: TGTGCCAGCAGCTTAGTACCGGGGGCGCATCCCCATGGCTACACCTTC.

The chain links TRBV2 to TRBJ1-2; D is unclear. In germline, CDR1 is SNHLY, CDR2 FYNNEI. The length of the CDR3 is 13 residues. V shed 6 bases and J shed 8 bases, with 16 bases lying between them. CDR3 residues: CASRVEGWEGYTF. The CDR3 DNA reads as TGTGCCAGCAGGGTCGAGGGATGGGAGGGCTACACCTTC.

The genes are TRBV6-1 and TRBJ2-5; D possibly corresponds to TRBD2 (5 bases). This CDR3 contains 14 residues. Germline assignment: CDR1 MNHNS and CDR2 SASEGT. The V end lost 0 bases, the J end lost 5 bases, and 10 bases lay between the germline ends. CDR3 amino acids: CASSEARAGETQYF. The CDR3 region has the DNA TGTGCCAGCAGTGAAGCGAGGGCTGGGGAGACCCAGTACTTC.

The rearrangement uses TRBV5-4 and TRBJ2-7; D possibly corresponds to TRBD2 (6 bases). The V gene's germline CDR1 is SGHNT and CDR2 YYREEE (reference sequence). V shed 2 bases and J shed 3 bases, with 15 bases lying between them. The CDR3 runs to 15 residues. This CDR3 reads CASSLPGGANYEQYF. The CDR3, as DNA: TGTGCCAGCAGCTTACCCGGCGGGGCTAACTACGAGCAGTACTTC.

The chain joins TRBV6-1 to TRBJ1-1; the match to TRBD1 covers 7 bases. V lost 3 bases, J lost 4 bases, and 2 bases stayed unmatched. There are 13 residues in the CDR3. Germline values: CDR1 MNHNS, CDR2 SASEGT. CDR3 sequence reads: CASSEQGVTEAFF. CDR3 in DNA: TGTGCCAGCAGTGAGCAGGGGGTCACTGAAGCTTTCTTT.

This clone has only a few counts. The chain's CDR3 is CASSTVLDIYEQYF. The DNA for the CDR3 is TGTGCCAGCAGCACTGTCCTTGACATCTACGAGCAGTACTTC. The gene calls are TRBV28 and TRBJ2-7; D gene ambiguous. Between the trimmed V and J ends, which lost 6 bases and 3 bases, there was a span of 15 bases. CDR3 size: 14 residues. Per germline, CDR1 MDHEN and CDR2 SYDVKM.

This clone was observed once. The CDR3 bases are TGTGCCAGCAGTGAAATGACTCTAGTCCAAGAGACCCAGTACTTC. The encoded protein is CASSEMTLVQETQYF. The chain uses TRBV6-1 and TRBJ2-5, with no clear D. This CDR3 contains 15 residues. Germline V lookup: CDR1 MNHNS, CDR2 SASEGT. V was pared by 2 bases and J by 1 base, with 11 bases between.

The chain links TRBV6-5 to TRBJ2-5; unclear D gene. Trimming removed 0 bases at V and 0 bases at J, with 8 bases between. The CDR3 extends over 15 amino acids. In germline, CDR1 is MNHEY, CDR2 SVGAGI. The CDR3: CASSYSGRYQETQYF. The CDR3 coding sequence is TGTGCCAGCAGTTACTCTGGAAGGTACCAAGAGACCCAGTACTTC.

This clone was counted a few times. The chain uses TRBV19 and TRBJ1-5; TRBD1 agrees at 10 bases. CDR3 length equals 17 residues. Unmatched junction bases numbered 7, after V lost 5 bases and J lost 0 bases. The germline V gene encodes CDR1 LNHDA and CDR2 SQIVND (reference sequence). The CDR3: CASSEDRGGYSNQPQHF. The CDR3 DNA reads as TGTGCCAGTAGTGAGGACAGGGGGGGGTATAGCAATCAGCCCCAGCATTTT.

The chain combines TRBV5-1 with TRBJ2-7; D might be TRBD2 (5 bases). The germline V gene has CDR1 SGHRS and CDR2 YFSETQ. This CDR3 is built from 12 residues. Trimming took 5 bases from V and 3 from J, leaving 9 bases between them. The CDR3 DNA reads as TGCGCCAGCAGTTCGGGGAACTACGAGCAGTACTTC. Protein: CASSSGNYEQYF.

This chain joins TRBV10-3 and TRBJ2-1, with D possibly matching TRBD2 (5 bases). Trimming removed 6 bases at V and 10 bases at J, with 16 bases between. Germline CDR1 is ENHRY and CDR2 is SYGVKD. The CDR3 runs to 13 residues. CDR3 bases: TGTGCCATCAGAGGAAATAGCGTTAGGGAGCAGTTCTTC. The encoded protein is CAIRGNSVREQFF.

The chain is built from TRBV29-1 and TRBJ1-1, with no clear D. V was trimmed by 0 bases and J by 4 bases, leaving 9 bases between them. Germline V gene sequence: CDR1 SQVTM, CDR2 ANQGSEA. The CDR3 is made up of 13 amino acids. The CDR3 DNA sequence: TGCAGCGTTGAAGAAGGAGTTACCACTGAAGCTTTCTTT. Translation gives CSVEEGVTTEAFF. The whole variable domain, remainder taken from reference TRBV29-1 and TRBJ1-1, is SAVISQKPSRDICQRGTSLTIQCQVDSQVTMMFWYRQQPGQSLTLIATANQGSEATYESGFVIDKFPISRPNLTFSTLTVSNMSPEDSSIYLCSVEEGVTTEAFFGQGTRLTVV.

Regarding this clone: A single base separates this from a much larger clone, so it may be a read error. This chain links TRBV6-5 with TRBJ2-7, with a tentative D call TRBD2 (5 bases). This CDR3 has 11 residues. Trimming cost V 2 bases and J 6 bases, with 5 bases left between them. Germline V gene sequence: CDR1 MNHEY, CDR2 SVGAGI. Here the CDR3 DNA reads TGTGCCAGCAGTTACGGGAGCGAGCAGTACTTC. Amino acids: CASSYGSEQYF.

The chain recombines TRBV5-1 with TRBJ2-5; the D is unclear. The CDR3 spans 14 residues. The ends were cut back, 0 bases at V and 2 bases at J, with 8 bases in the middle. Germline V lookup: CDR1 SGHRS, CDR2 YFSETQ. The CDR3 reads CASSLGALQETQYF. The DNA for the CDR3 is TGCGCCAGCAGCTTGGGAGCTCTACAAGAGACCCAGTACTTC.